This T cell receptor (beta chain) was identified during a study of cytomegalovirus exposure and HLA in healthy donors. The PCR made use of 60 Vbeta and 13 Jbeta primers. TCRdb's copy holds only in-frame clones and misses some; the assay was immunoSEQ multiplex PCR. Found here are about 110,000 clones, 76% of them singletons; the top ten hold roughly 8.2%. Germline lookup yields CDR1 MRHNA and CDR2 SNTAGT. The length of the CDR3 is 17 residues. The ends lost 2 bases at V and 5 bases at J; junction bases unmatched: 13. The chain uses TRBV6-4 and TRBJ1-2; 8 nucleotides line up with TRBD1. The clonotype was recovered from a woman aged 50 to 60 in good health and CMV-seropositive. Sequencing input: PBMCs. The CDR3 protein is CASSDQAETGARYGYTF. The CDR3 DNA reads TGTGCCAGCAGTGACCAGGCCGAGACAGGGGCCCGGTATGGCTACACCTTC.